Shown below are 17 T cell receptor beta chains from a single sample sequenced in a study of cytomegalovirus exposure and HLA in healthy donors. The PCR was carried out with 60 Vbeta primers and 13 Jbeta primers. The data were produced by immunoSEQ multiplex PCR, yet TCRdb's version contains in-frame clones alone and is incomplete. The sample totals around 52,000 clones. Sequences were obtained from PBMCs. The receptors stem from a woman in her 50s in good health and CMV-seropositive.

The chain combines TRBV4-3 with TRBJ2-7; D may be TRBD2 (6 bases). Looked up from germline, CDR1 is LGHNA and CDR2 is YSLEER. The V end lost 1 base, the J end lost 6 bases, and 13 bases lay between the germline ends. This CDR3 has 14 residues. CDR3 DNA: TGCGCCAGCAGCCAAGCCGGAGGGACGGGCGAGCAGTACTTC. Protein: CASSQAGGTGEQYF.

V gene TRBV7-2 combines with J gene TRBJ2-7; TRBD1 is a possible D gene (6 bases). CDR1 is SGHTA and CDR2 is FQGNSA in the germline V gene. Between the trimmed V and J ends, which lost 5 bases and 7 bases, there was a span of 21 bases. This CDR3 is built from 15 residues. In nucleotides, the CDR3 is TGTGCCAGCAGCGCCTCCTGGGACACATCCCTGGAGCAGTACTTC. Protein: CASSASWDTSLEQYF.

V is TRBV6-4 and J is TRBJ2-2; D is unresolved. The V end was cut by 1 base, the J end by 0 bases, with 9 bases between. Germline-derived CDR1 and CDR2 are MRHNA and SNTAGT. The CDR3 has 16 residues. The CDR3, as DNA: TGTGCCAGCAGTGACTGGTTCACAACGAACACCGGGGAGCTGTTTTTT. Amino acids: CASSDWFTTNTGELFF.

The chain recombines TRBV11-1 with TRBJ2-7; 12 nucleotides line up with TRBD1. The CDR3 sequence is 15 residues long. Losses at the gene ends were 3 bases for V and 2 bases for J; bases not matched to a gene: 2. Germline CDR1 and CDR2: SGHAT and FQDESV (reference sequence). In DNA, the CDR3 is TGTGCCAGCAGCTTCGGGACAGGGGGCGCCTACGAGCAGTACTTC. Amino acid sequence: CASSFGTGGAYEQYF.

The chain carries TRBV10-3 and TRBJ1-1; 9 positions match TRBD1. The germline gives CDR1 ENHRY, CDR2 SYGVKD. This CDR3 is 16 amino acids long. Trimming took 3 bases from V and 1 from J; bases not matched to a gene: 6. CDR3 residues: CAISERPGQGNTEAFF. The CDR3 DNA reads as TGTGCCATCAGTGAAAGACCGGGACAGGGGAACACTGAAGCTTTCTTT.

This rearrangement joins TRBV6-5 to TRBJ2-7; TRBD2 aligns across 7 bases. Germline V gene lookup returns CDR1 MNHEY and CDR2 SVGAGI. The CDR3 covers 13 residues. V lost 6 bases to trimming and J lost 2 bases; unmatched junction nucleotides: 4. The CDR3 DNA reads TGTGCCAGCAGAGACGGGGGGACCTACGAGCAGTACTTC. Protein: CASRDGGTYEQYF.

The rearrangement links TRBV7-9 to TRBJ1-1; no clear D. The V and J ends lost 5 bases and 1 base respectively, with 14 bases between them. The CDR3 loop spans 15 amino acids. Per germline, CDR1 SEHNR and CDR2 FQNEAQ (reference sequence). The CDR3 region is CASSPIVSKNTEAFF. CDR3 in DNA: TGTGCCAGCAGCCCCATTGTGAGCAAGAACACTGAAGCTTTCTTT.

The chain has TRBV14 and TRBJ2-7, with 8 nucleotides matching TRBD2. In germline, CDR1 is SGHDN, CDR2 FVKESK. The CDR3 is 15 amino acids. The ends lost 4 bases at V and 2 bases at J; junction bases unmatched: 7. The CDR3 DNA reads TGTGCCAGCAGCCCCCGAGCGGGGGCGACCTACGAGCAGTACTTC. Translating it yields CASSPRAGATYEQYF. Complete variable domain (other parts from reference TRBV14 and TRBJ2-7): EAGVTQFPSHSVIEKGQTVTLRCDPISGHDNLYWYRRVMGKEIKFLLHFVKESKQDESGMPNNRFLAERTGGTYSTLKVQPAELEDSGVYFCASSPRAGATYEQYFGPGTRLTVT.

The J gene is TRBJ1-2, the V gene TRBV28, with unresolved D. From germline, CDR1 is MDHEN and CDR2 SYDVKM. Trimming removed 6 bases at V and 0 bases at J, with 11 bases between. The CDR3 contains 14 residues. CDR3 DNA sequence: TGTGCCAGCAGCTCCACCCCAGCTAACTATGGCTACACCTTC. It is translated as CASSSTPANYGYTF.

The J gene is TRBJ2-5, the V gene TRBV7-2, with TRBD1 as a possible D gene (6 bases). V gave up 5 bases and J gave up 3 bases, with 13 bases separating them. The length of the CDR3 is 14 residues. Per the germline V gene, CDR1 is SGHTA and CDR2 is FQGNSA. In DNA, the CDR3 is TGTGCCAGCAGCCTATACAGGGTCGAAGAGACCCAGTACTTC. Protein: CASSLYRVEETQYF.

V usage is TRBV5-4 and J usage is TRBJ2-2; 7 nucleotides align to TRBD1. Germline CDR1 and CDR2: SGHNT and YYREEE (reference sequence). V gave up 3 bases and J gave up 5 bases; unmatched junction bases: 7. The CDR3 totals 15 residues. The CDR3 coding sequence is TGTGCCAGCAGCTATAACAGGGGCGAGACCGGGGAGCTGTTTTTT. Its translation: CASSYNRGETGELFF.

On this clone: The same CDR3 is also encoded by other DNA sequences in this sample. The rearrangement links TRBV18 to TRBJ1-1, with a possible D match to TRBD1 (5 bases). CDR1 is KGHSH and CDR2 is LQKENI in the germline V gene. There are 14 residues in the CDR3. Deletions cut 1 base from V and 1 base from J, with 7 bases between. CDR3 sequence: CASSPQGQNTEAFF. Written as DNA, the CDR3 is TGTGCCAGCTCACCACAAGGACAGAACACTGAAGCTTTCTTT.

This rearrangement joins TRBV6-1 to TRBJ2-2, with D perhaps TRBD1 (7 bases). Deletions cut 6 bases from V and 6 bases from J, with 17 bases between. The germline gives CDR1 MNHNS, CDR2 SASEGT. CDR3 length equals 15 residues. In nucleotides, the CDR3 is TGTGCCAGCAGGGCCAGGGGGGAAAGGGCCGGGGAGCTGTTTTTT. Protein sequence: CASRARGERAGELFF.

The chain combines TRBV4-1 with TRBJ1-2, with 10 nucleotides matching TRBD1. The junction had 8 bases not matched to a gene; V was cut back by 3 bases and J by 7 bases. Germline CDR1 MGHRA, CDR2 YSYEKL. The CDR3 contains 15 residues. This chain's CDR3 is CASSQSGTGVFGYTF. CDR3 DNA sequence: TGCGCCAGCAGCCAGTCCGGGACAGGGGTTTTTGGCTACACCTTC.

V is TRBV5-4 and J is TRBJ2-7; 13 bases line up with TRBD2. V shed 3 bases and J 7 bases; nucleotides not matched to a gene: 1. The CDR3 spans 13 residues. Germline V gene lookup returns CDR1 SGHNT and CDR2 YYREEE (reference sequence). The CDR3 bases are TGTGCCAGCAGCTCGGGACTAGCGGGGGAGCAGTACTTC. This translates into CASSSGLAGEQYF.

This chain links TRBV5-1 with TRBJ2-3; 8 bases match TRBD1. Germline CDR1 and CDR2: SGHRS and YFSETQ. The CDR3 is 14 amino acids. V was clipped by 4 bases and J by 3 bases; unmatched bases: 4. CDR3: CASSVGQVTDTQYF. DNA of the CDR3: TGCGCCAGCAGCGTGGGACAGGTGACAGATACGCAGTATTTT. The full variable domain, its missing parts supplied by reference TRBV5-1 and TRBJ2-3, is KAGVTQTPRYLIKTRGQQVTLSCSPISGHRSVSWYQQTPGQGLQFLFEYFSETQRNKGNFPGRFSGRQFSNSRSEMNVSTLELGDSALYLCASSVGQVTDTQYFGPGTRLTVL.

This chain connects TRBV6-1 to TRBJ2-7, with TRBD1 as a possible D gene (5 bases). Germline CDR1 MNHNS, CDR2 SASEGT. The CDR3 is 12 residues long. V gave up 6 bases and J gave up 2 bases, with 8 bases separating them. This chain's CDR3 is CASRGAPYEQYF. CDR3 nucleotide sequence: TGTGCCAGCAGAGGGGCCCCCTACGAGCAGTACTTC.